Following are 16 T cell receptor beta chains from one sample sequenced in a study of T cells in Graves' hyperthyroidism and ophthalmopathy. It was RNA transcripts that yielded the amplified TCR beta CDR3 regions. The HTBI primer set served for first-round RT-PCR of the TCR CDR3. Via MiXCR, TCRdb re-called the multiplex PCR reads, giving one row per CDR3 protein. The sample gives a few hundred thousand distinct CDR3 sequences, approximately 18% of which show up once; around a sixth is in the top ten. The source material was blood. These TCRs come from a woman aged 40 to 55 with Graves' ophthalmopathy.

The sample holds many counts of this clonotype. V is TRBV7-8 and J is TRBJ2-7; 9 bases fit TRBD1. The germline V gene encodes CDR1 SGHVS and CDR2 FQNEAQ. V was clipped by 5 bases and J by 4 bases; unmatched bases: 12. The CDR3 consists of 16 residues. The CDR3 loop is CASSRSPDRGEYEQYF. CDR3 nucleotides: TGTGCCAGCAGCCGATCCCCGGACAGGGGTGAATACGAGCAGTACTTC.

This clonotype has a handful of counts. The chain links TRBV7-9 to TRBJ2-2; 13 positions agree with TRBD2. The CDR3 spans 15 residues. Germline-derived CDR1 and CDR2 are SEHNR and FQNEAQ (reference sequence). Trimming removed 4 bases from V and 9 bases from J; junction bases left unmatched: 5. In DNA form, the CDR3 reads TGTGCCAGCAGCTCCACTAGCGGGAGGGGCCGGGAGCTGTTTTTT. It encodes CASSSTSGRGRELFF. Together with reference TRBV7-9 and TRBJ2-2, the CDR3 gives the full variable domain: DTGVSQNPRHKITKRGQNVTFRCDPISEHNRLYWYRQTLGQGPEFLTYFQNEAQLEKSRLLSDRFSAERPKGSFSTLEIQRTEQGDSAMYLCASSSTSGRGRELFFGEGSRLTVL.

At least ten counts were recorded for this clonotype. The V and J genes are TRBV12-3 or TRBV12-4 and TRBJ2-3; either TRBD1 or TRBD2 may supply D (5 bases each). The CDR3 extends over 16 amino acids. Trimming took 6 bases from V and 1 from J, leaving 17 bases between them. CDR3 in DNA: TGTGCCAGCAGAGGACATGAGGGGTTGGGCACAGATACGCAGTATTTT. Its protein is CASRGHEGLGTDTQYF.

This clonotype has ten or more counts. The gene calls are TRBV5-1 and TRBJ2-3; tentative D call: TRBD2 (6 bases). Germline CDR1 reads SGHRS; CDR2 reads YFSETQ. V was clipped by 4 bases and J by 4 bases, with 10 bases between them. The CDR3 has 13 residues. As DNA, the CDR3 is TGCGCCAGCAGCCACGGGAGTGCAGATACGCAGTATTTT. As protein: CASSHGSADTQYF.

The chain employs TRBV6-2 or TRBV6-3 and TRBJ1-2; D is ambiguous. The germline CDR1 and CDR2 sequences are MNHEY and SVGEGT. The CDR3 sequence is 13 residues long. Trimming took 6 bases from V and 4 from J, leaving 12 bases between them. The DNA for the CDR3 is TGTGCCAGCAGCCAAGGAGGGATCTATGGCTACACCTTC. Translating it yields CASSQGGIYGYTF.

A few counts support this clonotype. A junction boundary mismatches the germline segment, possibly from a read error. The rearrangement joins TRBV11-2 to TRBJ2-7; 7 bases match TRBD1. In germline, CDR1 is SGHAT, CDR2 FQNNGV. CDR3 length: 16 amino acids. CDR3 in amino acids: CASRVSPGTATYKQYF. The DNA for the CDR3 is TGTGCCAGCAGAGTAAGTCCGGGGACAGCCACCTACAAGCAGTACTTC. Full variable domain (remainder filled in from reference TRBV11-2 and TRBJ2-7): EAGVAQSPRYKIIEKRQSVAFWCNPISGHATLYWYQQILGQGPKLLIQFQNNGVVDDSQLPKDRFSAERLKGVDSTLKIQPAKLEDSAVYLCASRVSPGTATYKQYFGPGTRLTVT.

This clonotype was seen at least ten times. The chain employs TRBV6-1 and TRBJ1-1; no clear D. The CDR3 contains 13 residues. Trimming removed 6 bases from V and 4 bases from J, with 12 bases in between. Germline V CDR1 and CDR2: MNHNS, SASEGT. The CDR3 loop is CASRWKKSTEAFF. The CDR3 nucleotides are TGTGCCAGCAGGTGGAAGAAGAGCACTGAAGCTTTCTTT.

This clonotype was recorded at least ten times. The chain carries TRBV3-1 and TRBJ2-5, with 7 bases fitting TRBD2. J gave up 5 bases and V 0 bases, and 3 bases lay outside the gene matches. CDR3 length equals 14 residues. Germline V gene sequence: CDR1 LGHDT, CDR2 YNNKEL (reference sequence). This chain's CDR3 is CASSQDGGSETQYF. The DNA for the CDR3 is TGTGCCAGCAGCCAAGACGGCGGGAGCGAGACCCAGTACTTC.

The CDR3 spells CASSSVPVGSYEQYF. Written as DNA, the CDR3 is TGTGCCAGCAGTAGCGTCCCAGTGGGCTCCTACGAGCAGTACTTC. The V gene is TRBV12-3 or TRBV12-4, the J gene TRBJ2-7, with unresolved D. This CDR3 spans 15 amino acids. Deletions cut 5 bases from V and 0 bases from J, with 14 bases between.

There are many counts of this clonotype. This chain connects TRBV18 to TRBJ2-7; D is undetermined. Germline V gives CDR1 KGHSH, CDR2 LQKENI. V was cut by 2 bases and J by 3 bases, with 8 bases left in between. The CDR3 has 13 amino acids. Here the CDR3 reads CASSPIQGYEQYF. CDR3 DNA sequence: TGTGCCAGCTCACCAATACAAGGCTACGAGCAGTACTTC.

CDR3 sequence (DNA): TGTGCCAGCAGTACCTCTTTTTGGGTTCGACAGGGAAGTAGTTCCGGGGAGCTGTTTTTT. It codes for CASSTSFWVRQGSSSGELFF. V and J are TRBV6-2 or TRBV6-3 and TRBJ2-2, with TRBD1 identical over 7 bases. This CDR3 contains 20 residues. V lost 5 bases and J lost 6; bases outside the gene matches: 24. CDR1 is MNHEY and CDR2 is SVGEGT in the germline V gene.

This clonotype was counted ten times or more. The chain combines TRBV20-1 with TRBJ1-5; the match to TRBD1 covers 10 bases. In germline, CDR1 is DFQATT, CDR2 SNEGSKA (reference sequence). The CDR3 consists of 15 residues. V dropped 0 bases and J dropped 2; count of bases not matched to a gene: 1. CDR3 coding DNA: TGCAGTGCTAGAGACGGGACAGGGGGCAATCAGCCCCAGCATTTT. Residues: CSARDGTGGNQPQHF.

This clonotype occurred many times. The rearrangement joins TRBV19 to TRBJ1-1; D not resolved. CDR1 LNHDA and CDR2 SQIVND come from the germline V gene (reference sequence). This CDR3 region has 13 residues. Trimming left V 6 bases short and J 1 base short, with 9 bases between. CDR3: CASRVSGNTEAFF. CDR3 DNA: TGTGCCAGTAGGGTGAGTGGGAACACTGAAGCTTTCTTT. Using reference TRBV19 and TRBJ1-1 for the parts outside the CDR3, the full variable domain is DGGITQSPKYLFRKEGQNVTLSCEQNLNHDAMYWYRQDPGQGLRLIYYSQIVNDFQKGDIAEGYSVSREKKESFPLTVTSAQKNPTAFYLCASRVSGNTEAFFGQGTRLTVV.

This clonotype was seen many times. At one end the junction does not follow the germline gene, possibly because of a read error. The gene calls are TRBV28 and TRBJ1-1; possibly TRBD1 for D (6 bases). This CDR3 has 11 amino acids. Germline assignment: CDR1 MDHEN and CDR2 SYDVKM. CDR3 protein: CEGVRGTEAFF. CDR3 coding DNA: TGCGAGGGGGTAAGGGGGACTGAAGCTTTCTTT.

CDR3 in amino acids: CASSYEGAAGTEAFF. The DNA for the CDR3 is TGTGCCAGCAGTTACGAGGGGGCCGCGGGCACTGAAGCTTTCTTT. The chain uses TRBV6-5 and TRBJ1-1; 7 bases match TRBD1. Losses at the gene ends were 2 bases for V and 4 bases for J; bases not matched to a gene: 7. The CDR3 has 15 residues. The V gene's germline CDR1 is MNHEY and CDR2 SVGAGI.

The rearrangement joins TRBV28 to TRBJ2-5, with D perhaps given as TRBD1 or TRBD2 (5 bases each). The CDR3 runs 15 residues. Germline CDR1 and CDR2: MDHEN and SYDVKM. V shed 4 bases and J shed 4 bases, with 16 bases lying between them. CDR3 loop: CASSWARRDGETQYF. In DNA form, the CDR3 reads TGTGCCAGCAGTTGGGCACGCAGGGACGGAGAGACCCAGTACTTC.